These 10 T cell receptor beta chains were sequenced from one sample in a study of cytomegalovirus exposure and HLA in healthy donors. Primers: 60 Vbeta forward and 13 Jbeta reverse. The repertoire was sequenced with immunoSEQ multiplex PCR; TCRdb's copy has only in-frame clones and lacks some. The data hold 120,000 or so clones, with 8% to 11% observed a single time. Sequencing input: PBMCs. These TCRs come from a young woman in good health and CMV-seropositive.

The chain carries TRBV7-9 and TRBJ2-7, with a weak D call TRBD2 (6 bases). Germline CDR1 SEHNR, CDR2 FQNEAQ (reference sequence). This CDR3 region has 11 residues. V was shortened by 4 bases and J by 5 bases, with 6 bases between the two germline ends. CDR3: CASSWGDEQYF. The CDR3 bases are TGTGCCAGCAGCTGGGGGGACGAGCAGTACTTC.

In the case of this clone: Other nucleotide sequences in the sample specify the same CDR3. J is TRBJ2-2 and V is TRBV5-1; D ambiguous. This CDR3 region has 14 residues. The ends were cut back, 0 bases at V and 3 bases at J, with 6 bases in the middle. Germline V gene data show CDR1 as SGHRS and CDR2 as YFSETQ. CDR3 sequence reads: CASSLGADTGELFF. The CDR3 coding sequence is TGCGCCAGCAGCTTGGGGGCTGACACCGGGGAGCTGTTTTTT.

About this clone itself: Other DNA sequences in this specimen translate into the identical CDR3. The V and J genes are TRBV10-3 and TRBJ2-7, with a tentative D call TRBD2 (6 bases). Between the trimmed V and J ends, which lost 9 bases and 7 bases, there was a span of 16 bases. Germline values: CDR1 ENHRY, CDR2 SYGVKD. The CDR3 has 12 residues. The CDR3 is CAISPGEREQYF. DNA for the CDR3: TGTGCCATATCCCCGGGGGAACGGGAGCAGTACTTC.

This chain connects TRBV27 to TRBJ2-1; a weak D match, TRBD2 (6 bases). The germline V and J ends were trimmed by 1 base and 4 bases, with 11 bases remaining between them. The germline V gene has CDR1 MNHEY and CDR2 SMNVEV (reference sequence). The CDR3 covers 15 residues. CDR3 nucleotide sequence: TGTGCCAGCAGTTTATTAGCGGAACTTTACAATGAGCAGTTCTTC. This encodes CASSLLAELYNEQFF.

The chain is built from TRBV28 and TRBJ1-1; D is undetermined. The CDR3 is made up of 12 amino acids. Per germline, CDR1 MDHEN and CDR2 SYDVKM. The V and J ends lost 8 bases and 1 base respectively, with 8 bases between them. The CDR3: CASAHQNTEAFF. The CDR3 DNA reads as TGTGCCAGCGCGCACCAGAACACTGAAGCTTTCTTT.

The rearrangement links TRBV9 to TRBJ1-3, with 11 nucleotides matching TRBD1. CDR3 length: 17 residues. Unmatched junction bases numbered 4, after V lost 2 bases and J lost 0 bases. Germline CDR1 reads SGDLS; CDR2 reads YYNGEE. CDR3 protein: CASSVTGTGGSGNTIYF. CDR3 sequence (DNA): TGTGCCAGCAGCGTTACCGGGACAGGGGGCTCTGGAAACACCATATATTTT.

This clone was counted between two and nine times. The chain uses TRBV5-1 and TRBJ2-1; tentatively, D is TRBD2 (5 bases). The CDR3 loop spans 14 amino acids. The germline CDR1 and CDR2 sequences are SGHRS and YFSETQ. Trimming removed 8 bases at V and 7 bases at J, with 19 bases between. The CDR3 sequence is CASGLGAVENEQFF. In DNA, the CDR3 is TGCGCCAGTGGGCTGGGAGCCGTCGAAAATGAGCAGTTCTTC.

In this sample, this clone turned up a few times. The J gene is TRBJ1-4, the V gene TRBV5-6, with 7 bases identical to TRBD1. V gave up 1 base and J gave up 4 bases; unmatched junction bases: 4. Germline CDR1 SGHDT, CDR2 YYEEEE. The length of the CDR3 is 15 residues. The CDR3 DNA follows: TGTGCCAGCAGCTTGATGACAGGGAATAATGAAAAACTGTTTTTT. Its translation is CASSLMTGNNEKLFF. Filled out from reference TRBV5-6 and TRBJ1-4, the complete variable domain reads DAGVTQSPTHLIKTRGQQVTLRCSPKSGHDTVSWYQQALGQGPQFIFQYYEEEERQRGNFPDRFSGHQFPNYSSELNVNALLLGDSALYLCASSLMTGNNEKLFFGSGTQLSVL.

This clone was observed a few times. The chain recombines TRBV27 with TRBJ2-1; maybe TRBD1 (6 bases). CDR1 and CDR2 (germline): MNHEY, SMNVEV (reference sequence). The germline V and J ends were trimmed by 7 bases and 6 bases, with 16 bases remaining between them. The CDR3 has 14 amino acids. This CDR3 is CASKTQGVINEQFF. CDR3 nucleotides: TGTGCCAGCAAAACACAGGGCGTGATCAATGAGCAGTTCTTC.

A few counts support this clone. The chain joins TRBV28 to TRBJ1-1, with TRBD1 as a possible D gene (5 bases). There are 14 residues in the CDR3. The germline CDR1 and CDR2 sequences are MDHEN and SYDVKM. V gave up 5 bases and J gave up 4 bases, with 14 bases separating them. This CDR3 is CASSRDSVITEAFF. For the CDR3, the DNA is TGTGCCAGCAGTCGAGACAGCGTGATCACTGAAGCTTTCTTT.